This paragraph covers one T cell receptor beta chain sequence. This sample is drawn from a study of blood T cell repertoires in COVID-19. Overall study: Material from acute and convalescent COVID-19 was sourced from the United States, Italy and Spain. T cells, B-cell-depleted T cells, or PBMCs supplied cDNA or gDNA.

V lost 7 bases to trimming and J lost 6 bases, with 18 bases between them. CDR3 length: 14 residues. Germline-derived CDR1 and CDR2 are MNHEY and SMNVEV (reference sequence). The repertoire was sequenced with immunoSEQ multiplex PCR; TCRdb's copy has only in-frame clones and lacks some. The sample carries some 200,000 clones, around 83% recorded once. The source material was peripheral blood. The TCR was taken from a woman aged 35 to 49 with acute or convalescent COVID-19. The chain recombines TRBV27 with TRBJ1-2; D may be TRBD1 (6 bases). The CDR3 DNA reads TGTGCCAGCACCACTTATGGGGGCATAGATGGCTACACCTTC. Protein: CASTTYGGIDGYTF.